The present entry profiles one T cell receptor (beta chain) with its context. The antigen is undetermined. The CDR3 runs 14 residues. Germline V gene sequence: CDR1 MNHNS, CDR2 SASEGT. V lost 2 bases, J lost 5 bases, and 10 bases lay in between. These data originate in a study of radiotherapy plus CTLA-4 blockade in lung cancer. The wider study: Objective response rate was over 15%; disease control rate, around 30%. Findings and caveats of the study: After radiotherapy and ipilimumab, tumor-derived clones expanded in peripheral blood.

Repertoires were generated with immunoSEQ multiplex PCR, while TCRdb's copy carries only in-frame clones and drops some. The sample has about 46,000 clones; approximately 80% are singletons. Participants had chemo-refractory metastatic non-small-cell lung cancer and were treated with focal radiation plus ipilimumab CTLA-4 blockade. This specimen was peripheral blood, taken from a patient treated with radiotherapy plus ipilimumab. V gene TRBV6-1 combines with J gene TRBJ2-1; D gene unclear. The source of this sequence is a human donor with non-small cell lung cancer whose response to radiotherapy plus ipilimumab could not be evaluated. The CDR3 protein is CASSESHSHNEQFF. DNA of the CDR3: TGTGCCAGCAGTGAATCTCACAGTCACAATGAGCAGTTCTTC.